This T cell receptor (beta chain) was identified in a study of blood T cell repertoires in COVID-19. Study-level background: T cells, B-cell-depleted T cells, or PBMCs provided the cDNA or gDNA that served as material.

Clones were sequenced by immunoSEQ multiplex PCR, and TCRdb holds only the in-frame ones, with some missing. The sample holds about 200,000 clones, about 86% seen once. This clone has a handful of counts. V lost 3 bases, J lost 6 bases, and 12 bases lay in between. Germline V gene data show CDR1 as SGHDN and CDR2 as FVKESK. This CDR3 contains 13 residues. Sequencing was carried out using peripheral blood. The sequence derives from a woman between 50 and 59 years old with acute or convalescent COVID-19. The rearrangement joins TRBV14 to TRBJ2-7, with D possibly being TRBD2 (7 bases). CDR3 in amino acids: CASSQQGGGEQYF. The CDR3 nucleotides are TGTGCCAGCAGCCAGCAGGGAGGGGGCGAGCAGTACTTC.